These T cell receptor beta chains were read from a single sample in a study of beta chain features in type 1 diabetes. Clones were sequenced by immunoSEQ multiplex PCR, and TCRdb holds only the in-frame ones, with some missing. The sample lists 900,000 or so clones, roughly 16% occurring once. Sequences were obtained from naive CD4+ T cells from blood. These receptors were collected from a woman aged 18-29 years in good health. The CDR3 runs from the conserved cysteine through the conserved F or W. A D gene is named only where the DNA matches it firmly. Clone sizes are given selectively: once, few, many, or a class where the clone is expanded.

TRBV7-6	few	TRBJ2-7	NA	TGTGCCAGCAGCCATGGCGGGGAATACGAGCAGTACTTC	CASSHGGEYEQYF
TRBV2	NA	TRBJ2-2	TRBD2	TGTGCCAGCAGTGGACTAGCGGTTATCACCGGGGAGCTGTTTTTT	CASSGLAVITGELFF
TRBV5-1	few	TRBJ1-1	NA	TGCGCCAGCAGCTTTGGCTCGACGACCTCGGGCACTGAAGCTTTCTTT	CASSFGSTTSGTEAFF
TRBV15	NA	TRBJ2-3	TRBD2	TGTGCCACCAGCGTCCATGCCGGGACTAGCGACACAGATACGCAGTATTTT	CATSVHAGTSDTDTQYF
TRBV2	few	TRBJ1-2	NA	TGTGCCAGCAGTGTCCAGTCAGACTATGGCTACACCTTC	CASSVQSDYGYTF
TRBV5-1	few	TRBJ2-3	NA	TGCGCCAGCAGCTTGGCCTGGGCGCCAGATACGCAGTATTTT	CASSLAWAPDTQYF
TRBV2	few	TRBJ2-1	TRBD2	TGTGCCAGCAATGCAGGACTAGGGAACAATGAGCAGTTCTTC	CASNAGLGNNEQFF
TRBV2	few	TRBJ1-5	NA	TGTGCCAGCAGTGAGTCGACAGGCAATCAGCCCCAGCATTTT	CASSESTGNQPQHF
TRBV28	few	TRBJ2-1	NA	TGTGCCAGCAGGGAGGGAACCTACAATGAGCAGTTCTTC	CASREGTYNEQFF
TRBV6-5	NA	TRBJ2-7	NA	TGTGCCAGCAGTTTCAATCGGGACAACTACGAGCAGTACTTC	CASSFNRDNYEQYF
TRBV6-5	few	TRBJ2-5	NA	TGTGCCAGCAGTTACGAGCGGAGGTCGGGGACCCAGTACTTC	CASSYERRSGTQYF
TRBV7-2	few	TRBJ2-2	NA	TGTGCCAGCAGCCCCCGAAGGGGACATTTCACCGGGGAGCTGTTTTTT	CASSPRRGHFTGELFF
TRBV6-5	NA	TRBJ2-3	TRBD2	TGTGCCAGCAGTTACCGCGGGAGTTGGACAGATACGCAGTATTTT	CASSYRGSWTDTQYF
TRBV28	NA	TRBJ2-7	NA	TGTGCCAGCAGCCTGATGTGGAGAGGGGACGAGCAGTACTTC	CASSLMWRGDEQYF
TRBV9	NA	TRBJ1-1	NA	TGTGCCAGCAGCGGGGGACAATTGTTTGGTGAAGCTTTCTTT	CASSGGQLFGEAFF
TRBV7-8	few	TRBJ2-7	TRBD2	TGTGCCAGCAGCTTATTGCTAGCGGGAGGTAACCCAACCTACGAGCAGTACTTC	CASSLLLAGGNPTYEQYF
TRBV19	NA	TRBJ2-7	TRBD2	TGTGCCAGTAGTAGGTCTAGCGGGAGTTACGAGCAGTACTTC	CASSRSSGSYEQYF
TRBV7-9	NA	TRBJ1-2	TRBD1	TGTGCCAGCAGCAACTACCCTCGGGACAGATATGGCTACACCTTC	CASSNYPRDRYGYTF
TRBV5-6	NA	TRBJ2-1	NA	TGTGCCAGCAGCTTGGCACGGAGGAGCTCCTACAATGAGCAGTTCTTC	CASSLARRSSYNEQFF
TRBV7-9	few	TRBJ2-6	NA	TGTGCCAGCAGCTTCGCCCAGGGGGGATACGGGGCCAACGTCCTGACTTTC	CASSFAQGGYGANVLTF
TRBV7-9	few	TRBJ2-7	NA	TGTGCCAGCAGCTTATACGTGGGAGCCTACGAGCAGTACTTC	CASSLYVGAYEQYF
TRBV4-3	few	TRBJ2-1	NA	TGCGCCAGCAGCCAAGGTTCCCCGGGAGCTAATGAGCAGTTCTTC	CASSQGSPGANEQFF
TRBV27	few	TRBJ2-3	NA	TGTGCCAGCAGTTTGCGAGGTAGCACAGATACGCAGTATTTT	CASSLRGSTDTQYF
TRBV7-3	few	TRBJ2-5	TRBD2	TGTGCCAGCAGCCCGACTAGCGGACGGTTAGAGACCCAGTACTTC	CASSPTSGRLETQYF
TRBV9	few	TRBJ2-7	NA	TGTGCCAGCAGCGAAGGGGGGACACTTGTCTACGAGCAGTACTTC	CASSEGGTLVYEQYF
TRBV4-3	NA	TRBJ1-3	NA	TGCGCCAGCAGCCAAGTACCGGGCTTCACTGGAAACACCATATATTTT	CASSQVPGFTGNTIYF
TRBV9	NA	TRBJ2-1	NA	TGTGCCAGCAGCGTTTCCCAGCACGGAAATGAGCAGTTCTTC	CASSVSQHGNEQFF
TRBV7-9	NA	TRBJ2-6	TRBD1	TGTGCCAGCAGCCTCCAGGGGGCGCAGTTGACTGGGGCCAACGTCCTGACTTTC	CASSLQGAQLTGANVLTF
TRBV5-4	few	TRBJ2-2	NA	TGTGCCAGCAGCTTGGGACCCCAGCGGCTGAACACCGGGGAGCTGTTTTTT	CASSLGPQRLNTGELFF
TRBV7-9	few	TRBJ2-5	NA	TGTGCCAGCAGCTTAGGACTCCAAGAGACCCAGTACTTC	CASSLGLQETQYF
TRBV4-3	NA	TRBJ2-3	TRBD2	TGCGCCAGCAGCCAAGCCCGGCGAACTAGCGCAGATACGCAGTATTTT	CASSQARRTSADTQYF
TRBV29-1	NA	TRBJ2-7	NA	TGCAGCGTATCCGGGACTGCTTCCTACGAGCAGTACTTC	CSVSGTASYEQYF
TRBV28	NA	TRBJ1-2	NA	TGTGCCAGCAGTGGGGGTTCGGGGTTGTGGTATGGCTACACCTTC	CASSGGSGLWYGYTF
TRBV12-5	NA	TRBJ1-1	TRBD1	TGTGCTAGTGGTTTGGACAGGGGTCCTAACACTGAAGCTTTCTTT	CASGLDRGPNTEAFF
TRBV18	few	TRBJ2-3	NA	TGTGCCAGCTCACCTGGGGTCACAGATACGCAGTATTTT	CASSPGVTDTQYF
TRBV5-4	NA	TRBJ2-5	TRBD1	TGTGCCAGCAGCTTGACGGACAGGCAAGAGACCCAGTACTTC	CASSLTDRQETQYF
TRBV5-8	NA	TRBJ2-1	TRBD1	TGTGCCAGCAGCTTGGGGAGGGACAGGGGGCTCGATGAGCAGTTCTTC	CASSLGRDRGLDEQFF
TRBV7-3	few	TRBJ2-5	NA	TGTGCCAGCAGCTTAGCCGGGACGGCACAAGAGACCCAGTACTTC	CASSLAGTAQETQYF
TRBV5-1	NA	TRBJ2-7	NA	TGCGCCAGCAGGCATAAAGTGGACTCGTCCTACGAGCAGTACTTC	CASRHKVDSSYEQYF
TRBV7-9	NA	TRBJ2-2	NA	TGTGCCAGCAGCTTCAGGGAGCTGTTTTTT	CASSFRELFF
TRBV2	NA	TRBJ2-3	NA	TGTGCCAGCAGTGTTTCTATAGATACGCAGTATTTT	CASSVSIDTQYF
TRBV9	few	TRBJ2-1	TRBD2	TGTGCCAGCAGCGCGGGACTAGCGTATCACAATGAGCAGTTCTTC	CASSAGLAYHNEQFF
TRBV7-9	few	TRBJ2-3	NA	TGTGCCAGCAGCTCGTCTAGACCCCGTCGGGATACGCAGTATTTT	CASSSSRPRRDTQYF
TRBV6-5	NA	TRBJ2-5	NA	TGTGCCAGCAGTTACGATGCAAAGACCCAGTACTTC	CASSYDAKTQYF
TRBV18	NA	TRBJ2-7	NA	TGTGCCAGCTCACCAGATAGGAGCTCGGGGCAGTACTTC	CASSPDRSSGQYF
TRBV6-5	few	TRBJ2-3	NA	TGTGCCAGCAGTTACGCTGTGGGAGGGGGTTCAGATACGCAGTATTTT	CASSYAVGGGSDTQYF